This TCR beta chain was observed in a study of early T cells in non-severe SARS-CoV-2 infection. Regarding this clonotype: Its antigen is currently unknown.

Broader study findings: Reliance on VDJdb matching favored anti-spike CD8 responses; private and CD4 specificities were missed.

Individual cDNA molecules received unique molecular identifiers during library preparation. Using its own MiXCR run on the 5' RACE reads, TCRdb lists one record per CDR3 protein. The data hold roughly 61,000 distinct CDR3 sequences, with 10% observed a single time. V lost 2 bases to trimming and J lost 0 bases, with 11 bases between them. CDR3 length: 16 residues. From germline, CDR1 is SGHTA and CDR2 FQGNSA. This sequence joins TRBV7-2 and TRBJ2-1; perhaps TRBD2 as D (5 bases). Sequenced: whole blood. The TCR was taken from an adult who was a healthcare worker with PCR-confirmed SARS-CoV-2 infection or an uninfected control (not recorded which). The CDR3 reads CASSLKRRSSYNEQFF. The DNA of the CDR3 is TGTGCCAGCAGCTTAAAGCGGAGGAGCTCCTACAATGAGCAGTTCTTC.